Described below is a single TCR beta chain sequence and its context. The antigen is undetermined. CDR1 SNHLY and CDR2 FYNNEI come from the germline V gene. Trimming removed 2 bases at V and 7 bases at J, with 12 bases between. The CDR3 is 14 residues long. Using immunoSEQ multiplex PCR, the repertoire was profiled, and TCRdb retains in-frame clones only, with some absent. This table holds tens of thousands of clones, just under 90% found once. The data are from a study of T cell responses to AZD1222 COVID-19 vaccine. Notes on the study in general: Most donors were white British, females outnumbered males, and clonal diversity was possibly underestimated. Scientists sampled the repertoires only once the peak T cell response had passed. Epitopes outside B.1.351 and B.1.1.7 mutated regions reportedly drew nearly half of spike TCRs.

The sample in question was peripheral blood, obtained on day 0 of AZD1222 vaccination. This receptor was taken from an adult in good health. The V and J genes are TRBV2 and TRBJ2-1; D is ambiguous. CDR3 in amino acids: CASSESRSGNEQFF. DNA of the CDR3: TGTGCCAGCAGTGAATCTAGGTCGGGTAATGAGCAGTTCTTC.